This T cell receptor beta chain was found in a study of identical twins. CDR1 is SGHRS and CDR2 is YFSETQ in the germline V gene. The CDR3 loop spans 18 amino acids. The J segment lost 9 bases and the V segment lost 0 bases, leaving 15 bases of the junction unmatched. A remark on this clonotype: The antigen remains unidentified.

TCRdb re-derived calls from the 5' RACE reads in MiXCR, one entry per CDR3 protein. This sample has hundreds of thousands of distinct CDR3 sequences, with over 15% found just once. Overall study findings and caveats: Within twin pairs, the out-of-frame alpha sequences they shared showed excess low generation probability. Insertion counts were lower in abundant cord blood beta clonotypes, a trend that memory repertoires did not show.

The same sample was also studied in work on T cells expressing NK-cell markers.

The rearrangement links TRBV5-1 to TRBJ2-1; TRBD2 matches at 10 bases. This TCR was recovered from a woman between 18 and 29 years old in good health. The sequenced sample consisted of PBMCs. The CDR3 loop is CASSLVLAGLAPFGEQFF. The CDR3 DNA is TGCGCCAGCAGCTTGGTACTCGCGGGACTAGCGCCGTTTGGTGAGCAGTTCTTC.